A single sample is the source of the 24 T cell receptor beta chains below, sequenced in a study of T-cell memory formation after mild COVID-19. TCRdb re-derived calls from the 5' RACE reads in MiXCR, one entry per CDR3 protein. In the table there are some 290,000 distinct CDR3 sequences, 15% to 20% of which are singletons. Sequencing was done on a sample of PBMCs or a T cell subset sorted from them (not recorded which). The receptors stem from a man younger than 30 who had mild COVID-19 (a few samples of this study predate the infection). Cell type and time point are not known.

J is TRBJ1-1 and V is TRBV28; 7 bases align to TRBD1. The junction had 1 base not matched to a gene; V was cut back by 2 bases and J by 1 base. This CDR3 contains 14 residues. Germline assignment: CDR1 MDHEN and CDR2 SYDVKM. The CDR3 region is CASSLEGANTEAFF. The DNA for the CDR3 is TGTGCCAGCAGTTTAGAGGGGGCGAACACTGAAGCTTTCTTT.

This clonotype was picked up a small number of times. The chain couples TRBV12-3 or TRBV12-4 to TRBJ2-3, with unresolved D. This CDR3 has 12 residues. V dropped 6 bases and J dropped 0 bases, with 4 bases sitting between them. In nucleotides, the CDR3 is TGTGCCAGCAGACTGAGCACAGATACGCAGTATTTT. Protein: CASRLSTDTQYF.

The chain combines TRBV14 with TRBJ2-5, with a tentative D call TRBD2 (6 bases). Trimming removed 3 bases from V and 3 bases from J, with 17 bases in between. Germline V gene lookup returns CDR1 SGHDN and CDR2 FVKESK. The CDR3 covers 16 residues. DNA for the CDR3: TGTGCCAGCAGCCAGCTAACGGGACTCGGCGAAGAGACCCAGTACTTC. Encoded protein: CASSQLTGLGEETQYF.

This clonotype was observed many times. The CDR3 region has the DNA TGTGCCATCAGTGAGTCCCAGGGGTTTCAAGAGACCCAGTACTTC. It yields the protein CAISESQGFQETQYF. This rearrangement joins TRBV10-3 to TRBJ2-5; possible D gene TRBD1, 6 bases. The CDR3 runs 15 residues. V dropped 0 bases and J dropped 2 bases, with 10 bases sitting between them. Germline-derived CDR1 and CDR2 are ENHRY and SYGVKD.

The rearrangement uses TRBV29-1 and TRBJ1-5; 10 bases are a match to TRBD1. The CDR3 has 13 amino acids. J lost 5 bases, V lost 6 bases, and 4 bases had no gene match. CDR1 and CDR2 (germline): SQVTM, ANQGSEA. Here the CDR3 DNA reads TGCAGCGTACCCGGACAGGGGGATCAGCCCCAGCATTTT. Translation: CSVPGQGDQPQHF.

This sequence joins TRBV4-3 and TRBJ1-2; no clear D gene. The germline V gene has CDR1 LGHNA and CDR2 YSLEER. CDR3 size: 14 residues. The V gene lost 0 bases and the J gene lost 4 bases, with 9 bases spanning the gap. DNA for the CDR3: TGCGCCAGCAGCCAAGATACCAGACCCTATGGCTACACCTTC. The encoded protein is CASSQDTRPYGYTF.

The chain employs TRBV20-1 and TRBJ1-5; D gene ambiguous. Germline V CDR1 and CDR2: DFQATT, SNEGSKA (reference sequence). The CDR3 spans 13 residues. Trimming left V 3 bases short and J 1 base short, with 7 bases between. CDR3: CSARSGSNQPQHF. The CDR3 DNA reads as TGCAGTGCTAGGTCGGGGAGCAATCAGCCCCAGCATTTT.

The CDR3 sequence is CSVEDQTGYTEAFF. In DNA form, the CDR3 reads TGCAGCGTTGAAGATCAGACAGGGTACACTGAAGCTTTCTTT. The V and J genes are TRBV29-1 and TRBJ1-1, with TRBD1 matching 7 bases. Trimming took 0 bases from V and 3 from J; bases not matched to a gene: 4. The CDR3 totals 14 residues. The germline gives CDR1 SQVTM, CDR2 ANQGSEA.

The CDR3 is CASSLGGAVEQYV. The CDR3 bases are TGTGCCAGCAGCCTCGGAGGGGCCGTCGAGCAGTACGTC. The V and J genes are TRBV6-2 or TRBV6-3 and TRBJ2-7; D might be TRBD2 (6 bases). Per germline, CDR1 MNHEY and CDR2 SVGEGT. The CDR3 totals 13 residues. V was clipped by 6 bases and J by 6 bases, with 15 bases between them.

This clonotype has only a few counts. The gene calls are TRBV9 and TRBJ2-7; tentative D call: TRBD1 (6 bases). CDR1 is SGDLS and CDR2 is YYNGEE in the germline V gene. The CDR3 covers 18 residues. V was shortened by 2 bases and J by 0 bases, with 21 bases between the two germline ends. CDR3 sequence: CASSVSLGNRDRSYEQYV. Written as DNA, the CDR3 is TGTGCCAGCAGCGTCAGTTTGGGGAACAGGGACCGCTCCTACGAGCAGTACGTC.

The chain carries TRBV5-1 and TRBJ2-3; 12 nucleotides align to TRBD2. The germline gives CDR1 SGHRS, CDR2 YFSETQ. After removal of 4 bases from V and 3 bases from J, the junction contained 9 bases not matched to a gene. The CDR3 is made up of 17 amino acids. CDR3 DNA sequence: TGCGCCAGCAGCCTGCTGACTAGCGGGGGAATTACAGATACGCAGTATTTT. This encodes CASSLLTSGGITDTQYF.

There are a few counts of this clonotype. The chain couples TRBV7-2 to TRBJ2-2, with D unresolved. From germline, CDR1 is SGHTA and CDR2 FQGNSA. The CDR3 extends over 14 amino acids. Trimming pared 1 base from V and 4 bases from J, leaving 7 bases between. CDR3 sequence: CASSLEGSTGELFF. The CDR3 coding sequence is TGTGCCAGCAGCTTAGAGGGCAGCACCGGGGAGCTGTTTTTT.

This clonotype showed up many times. V usage is TRBV29-1 and J usage is TRBJ2-6; D is tentatively TRBD1 or TRBD2 (5 bases each). With 6 bases removed from V and 2 bases from J, the gap between germline ends came to 8 bases. The CDR3 extends over 13 amino acids. Germline V gene data show CDR1 as SQVTM and CDR2 as ANQGSEA. In DNA, the CDR3 is TGCAGCGTAGGGACGACTGGGGCCAACGTCCTGACTTTC. Its translation is CSVGTTGANVLTF. Based on the CDR3 plus reference TRBV29-1 and TRBJ2-6, the full variable domain is SAVISQKPSRDICQRGTSLTIQCQVDSQVTMMFWYRQQPGQSLTLIATANQGSEATYESGFVIDKFPISRPNLTFSTLTVSNMSPEDSSIYLCSVGTTGANVLTFGAGSRLTVL.

The gene calls are TRBV6-2 or TRBV6-3 and TRBJ2-1; 8 bases agree with TRBD2. The ends lost 2 bases at V and 8 bases at J; junction bases unmatched: 14. The CDR3 is 17 residues long. Germline V gives CDR1 MNHEY, CDR2 SVGEGT. CDR3 amino acids: CASSYVTGGPSGDEQFF. The CDR3 DNA is TGTGCCAGCAGTTACGTAACGGGGGGGCCTAGTGGAGATGAGCAGTTCTTC.

The gene calls are TRBV15 and TRBJ1-4; D call uncertain. This CDR3 has 16 amino acids. Between the trimmed V and J ends, which lost 0 bases and 4 bases, there was a span of 12 bases. CDR1 LNHNV and CDR2 YYDKDF come from the germline V gene (reference sequence). This CDR3 reads CATSRDRPVLNEKLFF. CDR3 DNA sequence: TGTGCCACCAGCAGAGATAGGCCAGTTCTTAATGAAAAACTGTTTTTT. Complete variable domain (other parts from reference TRBV15 and TRBJ1-4): DAMVIQNPRYQVTQFGKPVTLSCSQTLNHNVMYWYQQKSSQAPKLLFHYYDKDFNNEADTPDNFQSRRPNTSFCFLDIRSPGLGDTAMYLCATSRDRPVLNEKLFFGSGTQLSVL.

There are a few counts of this clonotype. V gene TRBV10-2 combines with J gene TRBJ1-2; 9 positions match TRBD1. Germline V CDR1 and CDR2: WSHSY, SAAADI. The length of the CDR3 is 16 residues. The junction had 10 bases not matched to a gene; V was cut back by 7 bases and J by 1 base. The CDR3 protein is CASTGQGSFVNYGYTF. The CDR3 region has the DNA TGCGCCAGCACAGGACAGGGGTCCTTCGTTAACTATGGCTACACCTTC.

This chain joins TRBV28 and TRBJ2-1; tentatively, D is TRBD2 (5 bases). V lost 3 bases and J lost 5, with 11 bases in between. The germline CDR1 and CDR2 sequences are MDHEN and SYDVKM. The CDR3 sequence is 14 residues long. The CDR3, as DNA: TGTGCCAGCAGTTTGAGCGGACTCCACAATGAGCAGTTCTTC. The encoded protein is CASSLSGLHNEQFF.

This clonotype was recorded at least ten times. DNA for the CDR3: TGCGCCAGCAGCCGCCGACTAGCGGGGGGGCAAGATACGCAGTATTTT. This translates into CASSRRLAGGQDTQYF. V usage is TRBV4-1 and J usage is TRBJ2-3; 14 nucleotides line up with TRBD2. This CDR3 is 16 amino acids long. Germline trimming cut 4 bases from V and 5 bases from J; bases unmatched to any gene: 5. From germline, CDR1 is MGHRA and CDR2 YSYEKL.

This clonotype has more than one count but fewer than ten. V is TRBV7-2 and J is TRBJ1-6; 7 bases align to TRBD1. CDR3 length: 15 amino acids. In germline, CDR1 is SGHTA, CDR2 FQGNSA. The V and J ends lost 6 bases and 5 bases, in that order; junction bases with no gene match: 7. Here the CDR3 DNA reads TGTGCCAGCAGTCCGACAGGGTTAAATAATTCACCCCTCCACTTT. This sequence encodes CASSPTGLNNSPLHF.

The genes are TRBV4-1 and TRBJ1-3; D is unresolved. The CDR3 totals 17 residues. The V gene lost 1 base and the J gene lost 0 bases, with 13 bases spanning the gap. Germline assignment: CDR1 MGHRA and CDR2 YSYEKL. The CDR3 nucleotides read TGCGCCAGCAGCCAAGGTCGGCGGACCATCTCTGGAAACACCATATATTTT. The encoded protein is CASSQGRRTISGNTIYF.

On this clonotype itself: One junction end disagrees with the germline gene, perhaps due to a read error. The chain recombines TRBV25-1 with TRBJ1-5; no reliable D call. The CDR3 length is 16 residues. Germline CDR1 reads MGHDK; CDR2 reads SYGVNS. The chain's CDR3 is CASSEYVELSNQPQHF. DNA for the CDR3: TGCGCCAGCAGTGAATATGTAGAGCTTAGCAATCAGCCCCAGCATTTT. The full variable domain, completed using reference TRBV25-1 and TRBJ1-5, is EADIYQTPRYLVIGTGKKITLECSQTMGHDKMYWYQQDPGMELHLIHYSYGVNSTEKGDLSSESTVSRIRTEHFPLTLESARPSHTSQYLCASSEYVELSNQPQHFGDGTRLSIL.

The chain recombines TRBV18 with TRBJ1-5; D remains ambiguous. This CDR3 region has 17 residues. From germline, CDR1 is KGHSH and CDR2 LQKENI. V lost 5 bases and J lost 0, with 17 bases in between. The CDR3 spells CASSAFRRGGSNQPQHF. As DNA, the CDR3 is TGTGCCAGCTCAGCTTTCCGCCGGGGAGGTAGCAATCAGCCCCAGCATTTT. Together with reference TRBV18 and TRBJ1-5, the CDR3 gives the full variable domain: NAGVMQNPRHLVRRRGQEARLRCSPMKGHSHVYWYRQLPEEGLKFMVYLQKENIIDESGMPKERFSAEFPKEGPSILRIQQVVRGDSAAYFCASSAFRRGGSNQPQHFGDGTRLSIL.

V is TRBV5-6 and J is TRBJ2-7, with D unclear. Trimming shortened V by 3 bases and J by 1 base, and 11 bases separated the two germline ends. Germline values: CDR1 SGHDT, CDR2 YYEEEE. The CDR3 length is 14 residues. CDR3 nucleotides: TGTGCCAGCAGCTCATACGACAATTCCTACGAGCAGTACGTC. It is translated as CASSSYDNSYEQYV.

This clonotype occurred a few times. This chain joins TRBV5-1 and TRBJ2-1; D uncertain. This CDR3 is 16 amino acids long. Between the trimmed V and J ends, which lost 0 bases and 4 bases, there was a span of 14 bases. CDR1 SGHRS and CDR2 YFSETQ come from the germline V gene. CDR3 sequence: CASSLVVGSYYNEQFF. CDR3 DNA: TGCGCCAGCAGCTTGGTAGTGGGCTCCTATTACAATGAGCAGTTCTTC.